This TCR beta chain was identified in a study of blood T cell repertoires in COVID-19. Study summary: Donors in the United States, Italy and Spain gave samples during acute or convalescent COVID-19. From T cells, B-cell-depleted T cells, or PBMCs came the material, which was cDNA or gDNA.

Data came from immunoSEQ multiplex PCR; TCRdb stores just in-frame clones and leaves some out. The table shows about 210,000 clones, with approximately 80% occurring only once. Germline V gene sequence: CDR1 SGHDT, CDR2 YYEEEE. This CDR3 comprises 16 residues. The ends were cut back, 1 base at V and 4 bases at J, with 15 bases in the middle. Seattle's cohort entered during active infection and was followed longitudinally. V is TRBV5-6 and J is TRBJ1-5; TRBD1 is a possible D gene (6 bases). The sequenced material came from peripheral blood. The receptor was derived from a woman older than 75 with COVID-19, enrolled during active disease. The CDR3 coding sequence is TGTGCCAGCAGCTTGCAAGCGACAGGACCTAATCAGCCCCAGCATTTT. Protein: CASSLQATGPNQPQHF.